The rows below give T cell receptor beta chains drawn from one sample of a study of low-dose radiotherapy and immunotherapy resistance in tumors. MiXCR, applied by TCRdb to the reads, yields one record per CDR3 protein. The sample lists some 100,000 distinct CDR3 sequences, approximately 22% seen once, with 9.5% to 15% in the top ten. The specimen was PBMCs, collected after low-dose radiotherapy plus immunotherapy. The receptor source for this set is a female donor with ovarian cancer. CDR3s leave out the opening cysteine and the closing phenylalanine or tryptophan.

>TRBV4-1
ASSQDSFGAQETQY
>TRBV24-1
ATSPGTGGRETQY
>TRBV28
ASSIYLCSVGQGAYNEQF
>TRBV2
ARGLAETSQETQY
>TRBV19
ASKTLETGELF
>TRBV2
ASSVLVSTYEQY
>TRBV4-3
ASRSTGGGGTEAF
>TRBV19
ASSTTVYSNQPQH
>TRBV19
ASSLRASYEQY
>TRBV20-1
SPIAGGYNEQF
>TRBV28
ASSQHLSDQYGYT
>TRBV5-1
ASSLDGGGEQY
>TRBV5-5
ASSLLPGPLETQY
>TRBV19
ASSVRAHTEAF
>TRBV6-2/TRBV6-3
ASSFGPLGQGDEKLF
>TRBV19
ASRLAGGPDNEQF
>TRBV2
ASSAEGNQPQH
>TRBV19
ASSSQWASGELF
>TRBV20-1
SARGTSGGAVTQY
>TRBV29-1
SVERPPEQF
>TRBV7-9
ASSLEASNEQF
>TRBV7-8
ASSLLDGGPQH
>TRBV20-1
SAGGQGLRYQETQY
>TRBV7-9
ASSLALAGGHEQY
>TRBV15
ATSREGSREQY
>TRBV4-1
ASSQPLAGGRRTGELF
>TRBV9
ASSVAPRGRGGGELF
>TRBV27
ASRSAGGSYEQY
>TRBV3-1
ASSPSPAGELF
>TRBV19
ASSNLGSGQPQH
>TRBV27
ASSLRNRAGELF
>TRBV11-2
ASRPTRAKFYEQY
>TRBV20-1
SAQTSSGPYNEQF
>TRBV7-9
ASSSPPYRAQETQY
>TRBV19
ASRPVTGELF
>TRBV7-2
ASSFSGIRSPLH
>TRBV7-2
ASSLGRGQGEQY
>TRBV2
ASSGQGIRDEQF
>TRBV4-3
ASSQGDSSGANVLT
>TRBV7-9
ASTLGRSSGGRETQY
>TRBV4-2
ASSQDRGQHYGYT
>TRBV30
AWSRGTYNSPLH
>TRBV11-2
ASSLGQGPSYEQY
>TRBV7-9
ASGVGGNEQF
>TRBV7-2
ASSLGTTSSGNTIY
>TRBV7-9
ASSLDTGTEAF
>TRBV19
ASSIVLAGGHNTQY
>TRBV29-1
SVDEAPHTEAF
>TRBV3-1
ASSQTASGANVLT
>TRBV5-1
ASSLVMADTQY
>TRBV7-2
ASSLAIPSYEQY
>TRBV7-2
ASSLARIPTSGAADTQY
>TRBV5-4
ASSLPGQNTEAF
>TRBV11-3
ASSPLAGGASETQY